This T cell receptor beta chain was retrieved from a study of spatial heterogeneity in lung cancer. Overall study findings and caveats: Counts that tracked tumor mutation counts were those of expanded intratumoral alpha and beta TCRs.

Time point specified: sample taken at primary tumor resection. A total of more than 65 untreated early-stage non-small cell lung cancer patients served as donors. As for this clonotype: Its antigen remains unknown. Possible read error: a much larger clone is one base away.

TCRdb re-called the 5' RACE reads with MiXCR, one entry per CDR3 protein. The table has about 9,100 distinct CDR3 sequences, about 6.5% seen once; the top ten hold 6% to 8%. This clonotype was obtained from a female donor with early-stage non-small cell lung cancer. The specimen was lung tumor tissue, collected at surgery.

The CDR3, as DNA: TGTGCCAACAGTCCTTCGGTAGCGGCCTTTCTCGAGCAGTACTTC. It translates to CANSPSVAAFLEQYF. The chain couples TRBV6-2 or TRBV6-3 to TRBJ2-7, with D possibly being TRBD2 (6 bases). The CDR3 has 15 amino acids. CDR1 is MNHEY, CDR2 SVGEGT, per germline.